This TCR beta chain originates from a study of sequential checkpoint blockade in melanoma. Whole-study context: Patients were randomized 1:1 to nivolumab-then-ipilimumab or ipilimumab-then-nivolumab first-line. Maintenance nivolumab came after either treatment sequence.

Data came from immunoSEQ multiplex PCR; TCRdb stores just in-frame clones and leaves some out. The sample holds more than 9,500 clones, roughly 81% seen once. Germline V lookup: CDR1 SNHLY, CDR2 FYNNEI. Trimming removed 2 bases from V and 8 bases from J, with 16 bases in between. The CDR3 consists of 15 residues. Treatment: randomized to nivolumab then ipilimumab (arm A) or the reverse (arm B). From thawed PBMCs, live CD3+CD8+ cells negative for CD19 and CD56 were sorted. The chain links TRBV2 to TRBJ2-1; D gene ambiguous. This receptor was taken from a human donor with melanoma. Source: CD8+ T cells sorted from blood (inferred from file names), taken from a patient given nivolumab and ipilimumab in sequence. Written as DNA, the CDR3 is TGTGCCAGCAGTGAAACGCCTAGTCTTATCGATGAGCAGTTCTTC. Translation: CASSETPSLIDEQFF.